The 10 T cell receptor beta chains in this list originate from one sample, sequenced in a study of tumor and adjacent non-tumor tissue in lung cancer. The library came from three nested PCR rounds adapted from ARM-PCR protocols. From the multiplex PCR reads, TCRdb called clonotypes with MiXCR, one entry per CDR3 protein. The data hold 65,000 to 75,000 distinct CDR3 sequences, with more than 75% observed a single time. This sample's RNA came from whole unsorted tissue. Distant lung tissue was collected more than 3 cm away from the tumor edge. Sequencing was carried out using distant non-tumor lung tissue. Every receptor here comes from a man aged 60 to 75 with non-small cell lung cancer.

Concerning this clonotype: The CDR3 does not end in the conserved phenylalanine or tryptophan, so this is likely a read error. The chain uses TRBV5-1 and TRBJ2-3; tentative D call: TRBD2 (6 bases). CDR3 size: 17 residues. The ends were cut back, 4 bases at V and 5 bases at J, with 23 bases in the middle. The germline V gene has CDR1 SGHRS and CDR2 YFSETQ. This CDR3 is CASSPGVGGVRGDTQYL. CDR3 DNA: TGCGCCAGCAGCCCGGGAGTAGGAGGCGTAAGGGGAGATACGCAGTATTTA.

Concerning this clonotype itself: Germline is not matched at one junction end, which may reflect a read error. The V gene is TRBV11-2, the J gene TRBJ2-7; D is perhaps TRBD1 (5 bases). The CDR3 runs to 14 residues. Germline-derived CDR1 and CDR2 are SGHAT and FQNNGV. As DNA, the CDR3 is TGTGCCAGCAGCCTGACGGACACCGCCCACGAGCAGTATTTC. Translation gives CASSLTDTAHEQYF.

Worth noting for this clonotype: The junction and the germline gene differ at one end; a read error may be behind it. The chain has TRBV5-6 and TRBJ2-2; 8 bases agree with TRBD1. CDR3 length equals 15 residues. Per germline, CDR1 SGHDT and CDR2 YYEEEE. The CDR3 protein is CASSFRTGPTGDLFF. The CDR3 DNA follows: TGTGCCAGCAGCTTTCGGACAGGGCCTACCGGGGACCTGTTTTTT. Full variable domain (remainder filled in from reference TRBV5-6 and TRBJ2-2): DAGVTQSPTHLIKTRGQQVTLRCSPKSGHDTVSWYQQALGQGPQFIFQYYEEEERQRGNFPDRFSGHQFPNYSSELNVNALLLGDSALYLCASSFRTGPTGDLFFGEGSRLTVL.

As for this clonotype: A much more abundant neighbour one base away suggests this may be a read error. CDR3 in amino acids: CASSLGSNTGKLFF. Written as DNA, the CDR3 is TGTGCCAGCAGCTTAGGATCGAACACCGGGAAGCTGTTTTTT. The gene calls are TRBV7-8 and TRBJ2-2; D possibly corresponds to TRBD2 (5 bases). This CDR3 spans 14 amino acids. The V gene's germline CDR1 is SGHVS and CDR2 FQNEAQ. Filled out from reference TRBV7-8 and TRBJ2-2, the complete variable domain reads GAGVSQSPRYKVAKRGQDVALRCDPISGHVSLFWYQQALGQGPEFLTYFQNEAQLDKSGLPSDRFFAERPEGSVSTLKIQRTQQEDSAVYLCASSLGSNTGKLFFGEGSRLTVL.

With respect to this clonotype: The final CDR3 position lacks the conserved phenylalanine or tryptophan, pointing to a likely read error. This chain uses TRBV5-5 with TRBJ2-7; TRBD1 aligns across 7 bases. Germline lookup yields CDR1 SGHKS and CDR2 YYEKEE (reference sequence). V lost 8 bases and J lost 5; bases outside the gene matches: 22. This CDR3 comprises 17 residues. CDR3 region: CASSGPGGDLMMHEQYI. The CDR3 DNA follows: TGTGCCAGTAGTGGCCCAGGGGGTGACCTTATGATGCACGAGCAGTACATC.

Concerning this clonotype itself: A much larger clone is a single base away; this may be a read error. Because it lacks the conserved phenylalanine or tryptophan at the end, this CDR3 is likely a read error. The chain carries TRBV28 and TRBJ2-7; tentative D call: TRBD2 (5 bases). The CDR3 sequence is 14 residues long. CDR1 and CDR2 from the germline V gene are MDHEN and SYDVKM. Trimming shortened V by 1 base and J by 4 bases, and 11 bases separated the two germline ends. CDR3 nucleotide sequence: TGTGCCAGCAGTTTATTGCAGCGGTATTACGAGCAGTACTTG. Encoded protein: CASSLLQRYYEQYL.

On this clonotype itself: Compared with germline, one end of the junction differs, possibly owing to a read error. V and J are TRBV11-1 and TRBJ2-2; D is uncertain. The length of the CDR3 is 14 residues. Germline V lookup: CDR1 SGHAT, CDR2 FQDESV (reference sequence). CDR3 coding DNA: TGTCCCAGCAGCCATACCAGTGGCACCGGAGAGCTGTTTTTT. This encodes CPSSHTSGTGELFF.

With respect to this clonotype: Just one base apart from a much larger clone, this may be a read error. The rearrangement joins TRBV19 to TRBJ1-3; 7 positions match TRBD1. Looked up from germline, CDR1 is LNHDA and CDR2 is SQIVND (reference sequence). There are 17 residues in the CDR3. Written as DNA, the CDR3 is TGTGTCAGTACCTTACTCAGACAGGGAAGGACTGGAAACACCATATATTTT. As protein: CVSTLLRQGRTGNTIYF.

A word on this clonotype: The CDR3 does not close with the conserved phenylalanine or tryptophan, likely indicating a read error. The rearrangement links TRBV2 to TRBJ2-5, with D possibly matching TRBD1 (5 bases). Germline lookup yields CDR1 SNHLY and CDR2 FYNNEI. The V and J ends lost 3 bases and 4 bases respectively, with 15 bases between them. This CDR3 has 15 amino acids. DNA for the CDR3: TGTGCCAGCAGTGAGCGTAGGGGTCTCACAGAGACCCAGTACTTA. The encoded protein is CASSERRGLTETQYL.

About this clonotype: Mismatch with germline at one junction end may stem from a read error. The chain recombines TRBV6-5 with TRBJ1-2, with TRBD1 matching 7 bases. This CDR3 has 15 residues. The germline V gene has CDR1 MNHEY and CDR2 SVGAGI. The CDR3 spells CVSSTGQWTNYGYTF. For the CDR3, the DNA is TGTGTCAGCAGTACGGGACAGTGGACTAACTATGGCTACACCTTC.